The next 2 T cell receptor beta chains were all read from a single sample in a study of T-cell memory formation after mild COVID-19. Each CDR3 protein gets one entry after TCRdb re-called the 5' RACE reads with MiXCR. The sample has around 310,000 distinct CDR3 sequences, 15% seen once. Input material: PBMCs or a T cell subset sorted from them (not recorded which). The receptors shown here come from a man younger than 30 who had mild COVID-19 (a few samples of this study predate the infection). Cell type and time point are not known.

The chain links TRBV5-1 to TRBJ1-6; 8 bases line up with TRBD1. Germline-derived CDR1 and CDR2 are SGHRS and YFSETQ. Trimming cost V 4 bases and J 3 bases; bases outside gene matches: 9. The CDR3 has 17 residues. The CDR3 reads CASSPEGQASYNSPLHF. CDR3 sequence (DNA): TGCGCCAGCAGCCCGGAGGGACAGGCGAGCTATAATTCACCCCTCCACTTT.

This clonotype has a count of ten or more. This sequence joins TRBV7-2 and TRBJ1-5; possible D gene TRBD1, 5 bases. The V end lost 4 bases, the J end lost 7 bases, and 11 bases lay between the germline ends. This CDR3 spans 13 amino acids. CDR1 and CDR2 (germline): SGHTA, FQGNSA. The CDR3 loop is CASSYGGEQPQHF. Written as DNA, the CDR3 is TGTGCCAGCAGCTACGGGGGGGAGCAGCCCCAGCATTTT.